Listed here are 15 T cell receptor beta chains from one sample, sequenced in a study of T cell changes during pregnancy in multiple sclerosis. Measured with immunoSEQ multiplex PCR; TCRdb has only the in-frame clones, and not every one. This repertoire shows tens of thousands of clones, around 92% found once; its top ten account for around 2%. This specimen was peripheral blood, taken in the third trimester of pregnancy. The receptors here all came from a female donor in good health, enrolled as a control in a pregnancy study.

The chain links TRBV11-1 to TRBJ2-1, with 10 positions matching TRBD1. From germline, CDR1 is SGHAT and CDR2 FQDESV (reference sequence). This CDR3 spans 14 amino acids. V lost 3 bases to trimming and J lost 8 bases; unmatched junction nucleotides: 4. CDR3 in DNA: TGTGCCAGCAGCTTGGAGACAGGGGGCTATGAGCAGTTCTTC. Residues: CASSLETGGYEQFF.

The rearrangement uses TRBV5-4 and TRBJ2-1; TRBD2 agrees at 7 bases. V trimming: 0 bases; J trimming: 12 bases; junction bases outside the gene matches: 6. This CDR3 is built from 13 residues. Germline V gives CDR1 SGHNT, CDR2 YYREEE (reference sequence). CDR3 DNA sequence: TGTGCCAGCAGCTTGGAGAGTTCGGGAGGGCAGTTCTTC. It specifies CASSLESSGGQFF.

This clone was seen a handful of times. The rearrangement links TRBV19 to TRBJ1-1; D gene ambiguous. Germline CDR1 reads LNHDA; CDR2 reads SQIVND (reference sequence). Trimming cost V 9 bases and J 4 bases, with 9 bases left between them. This CDR3 region has 11 residues. The CDR3 nucleotides are TGTGCCAGCGAGGGTAGCACTGAAGCTTTCTTT. This gives the protein CASEGSTEAFF.

The chain carries TRBV5-1 and TRBJ2-1; 7 nucleotides align to TRBD1. The CDR3 consists of 13 residues. J lost 7 bases, V lost 4 bases, and 5 bases had no gene match. Germline V gene sequence: CDR1 SGHRS, CDR2 YFSETQ. The CDR3 sequence: CASSLDRANEQFF. CDR3 nucleotide sequence: TGCGCCAGCAGCCTTGACAGGGCGAATGAGCAGTTCTTC.

The chain couples TRBV11-2 to TRBJ2-7; the match to TRBD2 covers 8 bases. The CDR3 covers 14 residues. CDR1 and CDR2 from the germline V gene are SGHAT and FQNNGV. The V segment lost 5 bases and the J segment 5 bases; nucleotides outside the gene matches: 8. The CDR3: CASSVQAGVDEQYF. CDR3 DNA: TGTGCCAGCAGCGTACAAGCGGGAGTGGACGAGCAGTACTTC.

The chain's CDR3 is CASSLRTGESDTQYF. For the CDR3, the DNA is TGTGCCAGCAGCCTACGGACAGGGGAATCCGATACGCAGTATTTT. V gene TRBV14 combines with J gene TRBJ2-3; 9 bases line up with TRBD1. Unmatched junction bases numbered 8, after V lost 4 bases and J lost 6 bases. CDR1 is SGHDN and CDR2 is FVKESK in the germline V gene. This CDR3 contains 15 residues.

The chain joins TRBV10-3 to TRBJ2-1, with 11 bases aligning to TRBD2. Germline CDR1 reads ENHRY; CDR2 reads SYGVKD. J gave up 5 bases and V 10 bases, and 7 bases lay outside the gene matches. The CDR3 consists of 14 residues. For the CDR3, the DNA is TGTGCCACGTTTTCGGGACTAGCGGACAATGAGCAGTTCTTC. Translating gives CATFSGLADNEQFF.

V gene TRBV4-1 combines with J gene TRBJ2-7; maybe TRBD2 (6 bases). Per the germline V gene, CDR1 is MGHRA and CDR2 is YSYEKL. CDR3 length: 17 residues. V gave up 7 bases and J gave up 7 bases, with 29 bases separating them. This CDR3 is CASKIEAPGTRVMEQYF. In DNA, the CDR3 is TGCGCCAGCAAAATTGAAGCACCCGGGACTCGAGTTATGGAGCAGTACTTC.

This clone was detected only once. The chain links TRBV5-6 to TRBJ1-2, with 9 bases identical to TRBD1. CDR3 length: 14 residues. Germline V gene sequence: CDR1 SGHDT, CDR2 YYEEEE. DNA for the CDR3: TGTGCGAGGGACAGGGAAGGTGAGGGGGATGGCTACACCTTC. This sequence encodes CARDREGEGDGYTF.

The chain recombines TRBV11-3 with TRBJ2-5; 7 bases are shared with TRBD1. CDR1 is SGHNT, CDR2 YENEEA, per germline. V dropped 1 base and J dropped 2; count of bases not matched to a gene: 4. The CDR3 extends over 15 amino acids. Here the CDR3 reads CASSLVGGAQETQYF. CDR3 nucleotides: TGTGCCAGCAGCTTAGTAGGGGGCGCTCAAGAGACCCAGTACTTC.

A few counts support this clone. The rearrangement uses TRBV5-5 and TRBJ2-1; no clear D gene. Trimming took 4 bases from V and 2 from J, leaving 10 bases between them. The CDR3 covers 14 residues. The germline gives CDR1 SGHKS, CDR2 YYEKEE (reference sequence). CDR3 DNA sequence: TGTGCCAGCAGCGCCCTGGGCACCTACAATGAGCAGTTCTTC. Amino acid sequence: CASSALGTYNEQFF.

The chain is built from TRBV7-9 and TRBJ1-3; 9 positions agree with TRBD1. After removal of 8 bases from V and 3 bases from J, the junction contained 5 bases not matched to a gene. The CDR3 runs to 14 residues. Germline V gives CDR1 SEHNR, CDR2 FQNEAQ (reference sequence). The CDR3 DNA sequence: TGTGCCAGCGAACAGGGGGCGCGTGGAAACACCATATATTTT. This translates into CASEQGARGNTIYF.

J is TRBJ1-1 and V is TRBV21-1. TRBV21-1 is termed a pseudogene. The CDR3 contains 14 residues. CDR3 residues: CASSKLVPNTEAFF. In DNA, the CDR3 is TGTGCCAGCAGCAAATTAGTACCGAACACTGAAGCTTTCTTT.

The gene calls are TRBV4-2 and TRBJ2-1; D not certain. Trimming stripped 0 bases from V and 4 bases from J, with 13 bases between. The CDR3 has 16 amino acids. The germline V gene encodes CDR1 LGHNA and CDR2 YNFKEQ. CDR3 region: CASSQDWAGTYNEQFF. CDR3 in DNA: TGTGCCAGCAGCCAAGATTGGGCAGGCACTTACAATGAGCAGTTCTTC.

This clone showed up just a few times. V and J are TRBV6-1 and TRBJ1-2, with 7 bases fitting TRBD1. The trim removed 0 bases at V and 4 bases at J, leaving 2 bases unmatched. Germline values: CDR1 MNHNS, CDR2 SASEGT. This CDR3 contains 14 residues. The CDR3: CASSEAGGAYGYTF. CDR3 nucleotides: TGTGCCAGCAGTGAAGCAGGGGGCGCCTATGGCTACACCTTC.